These 19 T cell receptor delta chains were all obtained from the same sample, sequenced in a study of γδ T cells in repeated Plasmodium falciparum infection. TCRdb reprocessed the multiplex PCR reads using CATT. This sample has tens of thousands of delta-chain clones; around 1.7% occur once, and the top ten carry approximately 15%. Bulk repertoires came from Vgamma9/Vdelta2+ or Vdelta2-negative gammadelta T cells flow-sorted from PBMC. Specimen: gamma-delta T cells from blood. All receptors come from a pool of human donors (malaria-infected and uninfected, not separated).

This clone was detected only a few times. TCRdb pairs this DNA with a much larger clone's protein that differs at residue 13, likely a read error; the protein shown was translated from the DNA. The chain employs TRDV1 and TRDJ1, with no clear D. The CDR3 runs to 16 residues. The germline gives CDR1 TSWWSYY, CDR2 QGS. CDR3 nucleotide sequence: TGTGCTCTTGGGGAACTGGACCCATTGTACACCGATGAACTCATCTTT. As protein: CALGELDPLYTDELIF.

This clone was counted only a few times. A far larger clone differs by one base, so this is likely a read error. Different DNA sequences within this sample yield the same CDR3. This chain uses TRDV1 with TRDJ1; 8 bases are shared with TRDD3. Trimming cost V 0 bases and J 0 bases; bases outside gene matches: 21. CDR3 size: 22 residues. Germline-derived CDR1 and CDR2 are TSWWSYY and QGS. The DNA of the CDR3 is TGTGCTCTTGGGGAACTAAGACTGACCTTCTGGGGGAAAACCAGCTACACCGATAAACTCATCTTT. The encoded protein is CALGELRLTFWGKTSYTDKLIF.

A remark on this clone: This DNA translates differently at residue 8 from the TCRdb protein, which is that of a much larger clone; a read error is likely, and the protein shown is the DNA's own translation. The chain carries TRDV1 and TRDJ1; a possible D gene is TRDD3 (5 bases). The germline V gene encodes CDR1 TSWWSYY and CDR2 QGS. The V gene lost 4 bases and the J gene lost 11 bases, with 17 bases spanning the gap. The CDR3 totals 13 residues. CDR3 loop: CALGGNWRGRLIF. The DNA of the CDR3 is TGTGCTCTTGGGGGAAACTGGAGAGGTCGGCTCATCTTT.

This clone was picked up a small number of times. A read error likely explains why the TCRdb protein, taken from a much larger clone, differs from this DNA's translation at residue 4; the protein shown is translated from the DNA. The chain links TRDV1 to TRDJ1; maybe TRDD2 (7 bases). TCRdb is silent on the J gene; assignment here came from matching the DNA to germline. This CDR3 region has 24 residues. Germline CDR1 is TSWWSYY and CDR2 is QGS. For the CDR3, the DNA is TGTGCTCTTAGGGAACTCGGTTTCTTACTTCCTAGACGATTCCTGGGGCGAAACACCGATAAACTCATCTTT. Its translation is CALRELGFLLPRRFLGRNTDKLIF.

The sample holds a few counts of this clone. TCRdb records a much larger clone's protein for this DNA, with a difference at residue 13 that likely arises from a read error; the protein given is the translation of the DNA. This sequence joins TRDV1 and TRDJ1; D perhaps matches TRDD3 (6 bases). V dropped 0 bases and J dropped 6 bases, with 32 bases sitting between them. This CDR3 has 21 amino acids. Germline V gene lookup returns CDR1 TSWWSYY and CDR2 QGS. DNA of the CDR3: TGTGCTCTTGGGGAACTTTGCGGCTTCCCCCCTGGGGTAAAACGTCGGAATAAACTCATCTTT. This translates into CALGELCGFPPGVKRRNKLIF.

This clone has ten or more counts. A much larger clone differs by one base, so this may be a read error. CDR3 DNA: TGTGCTCTTGGGGAAAGCCCCTTACGGTTTTTGGCCCAACTCATCTTT. Translating it yields CALGESPLRFLAQLIF. The rearrangement links TRDV1 to TRDJ1; D is uncertain. The J gene is absent in TCRdb and was assigned here via DNA matching to germline. CDR3 length: 16 residues. V was pared by 2 bases and J by 9 bases, with 22 bases between. In germline, CDR1 is TSWWSYY, CDR2 QGS.

This clone was seen a handful of times. A far bigger clonotype differs at one base, so this is likely a read error. Other DNA sequences in this specimen translate into the identical CDR3. The rearrangement links TRDV1 to TRDJ1; 8 positions agree with TRDD3. The J gene is not listed in TCRdb, so it was assigned here from a DNA match to germline. The CDR3 consists of 26 residues. CDR1 is TSWWSYY, CDR2 QGS, per germline. The CDR3 DNA reads TGTGCTCTTGGGGAACCTTCACCCTTTTCTACGTTTATACTACTGGGGGCCCCGGCGTACACTGATAAACTCATCTTT. This sequence encodes CALGEPSPFSTFILLGAPAYTDKLIF.

As for this clone: This DNA's translation differs at residue 13 from TCRdb's protein, which comes from a much larger clone; a read error is likely, and the protein shown is translated from the DNA. V usage is TRDV3 and J usage is TRDJ1, with 7 bases that match TRDD2. From germline, CDR1 is TVYSNPD and CDR2 GDNSRS (reference sequence). This CDR3 contains 17 residues. The DNA for the CDR3 is TGTGCCTCTAGGCTTCCTAGCTCAATACTTGAGACCGGTAAACTCATCTTT. Protein: CASRLPSSILETGKLIF.

This clone was picked up many times. The rearrangement joins TRDV1 to TRDJ1; TRDD3 agrees at 12 bases. Germline values: CDR1 TSWWSYY, CDR2 QGS. V shed 1 base, J shed 2 bases, and the junction held 20 bases outside the gene matches. The length of the CDR3 is 22 residues. The CDR3 region is CALGERVGFSPYWGIPTDKLIF. For the CDR3, the DNA is TGTGCTCTTGGGGAACGTGTGGGCTTCTCCCCTTACTGGGGGATACCAACCGATAAACTCATCTTT.

Comment on this clone: A read error is likely here: a far larger clone is one base away. Other DNA sequences in the sample encode the same CDR3. The J segment was not called; the V segment is TRDV1; TRDD3, the table's D call, was not compared with the DNA. The CDR3 has 19 residues. CDR1 is TSWWSYY, CDR2 QGS, per germline. CDR3 in DNA: TGTGCTCTTGGGGAGCTTTCCCCCACTACTGGGGGATACGAGGATAAACTCATCTTC. Translation: CALGELSPTTGGYEDKLIF.

Note on this clone: The amino acid sequence in TCRdb belongs to a much larger clone and departs from this DNA's translation at residue 5, likely a sequencing read error; the sequence shown is translated from the DNA. This sequence joins TRDV1 and TRDJ1, with TRDD3 matching 7 bases. TCRdb offers no J gene call, so here the DNA was matched to germline to obtain one. Germline CDR1 TSWWSYY, CDR2 QGS. The CDR3 totals 19 residues. Trimming took 5 bases from V and 0 from J; bases not matched to a gene: 18. CDR3 amino acids: CALGKPSSLGVHHTDKLIF. DNA for the CDR3: TGTGCTCTTGGGAAGCCTAGTAGTCTGGGGGTCCACCACACCGATAAACTCATCTTT.

This clone was seen at least ten times. The protein TCRdb gives is from a much larger clone and does not agree with this DNA's translation at residue 11, likely a read error; the protein shown here comes from the DNA. The rearrangement uses TRDV2 and TRDJ1; no clear D. As TCRdb names no J gene, one was assigned here on the basis of a DNA match to germline. This CDR3 comprises 19 residues. Trimming cost V 3 bases and J 0 bases, with 25 bases left between them. CDR1 and CDR2 from the germline V gene are GEAIGNYY and EKD. Here the CDR3 reads CACDQIGTGWNSDTDKLIF. The DNA for the CDR3 is TGTGCCTGTGACCAGATCGGTACAGGGTGGAACTCGGACACCGATAAACTCATCTTT.

In this sample, this clone turned up many times. A clone one base away is much larger, so this may be a read error. The same CDR3 arises from other DNA sequences in this sample as well. The gene calls are TRDV1 and TRDJ1; 11 nucleotides line up with TRDD3. V was pared by 5 bases and J by 0 bases, with 14 bases of the junction left unmatched. This CDR3 has 19 residues. The germline V gene encodes CDR1 TSWWSYY and CDR2 QGS. CDR3 sequence (DNA): TGTGCTCTTGGGTTACCGTACTGGGGGATATTGGGGTACACCGATAAACTCATCTTT. Its protein is CALGLPYWGILGYTDKLIF.

A note on this clone: Translating this DNA gives a protein that differs at residue 14 from the TCRdb one, which belongs to a much larger clone; a read error is likely, and the protein shown is this translation. The J gene has no call, while the V gene is TRDV2; the table's D call, TRDD3, has no DNA check behind it. Germline loops: CDR1 GEAIGNYY, CDR2 EKD. The CDR3 is 17 amino acids. The CDR3 bases are TGTGCCTGTGACACCTTACTGGGGGACCCATACACCGATAACCTCATCTTT. Translated, it gives CACDTLLGDPYTDNLIF.

On this clone: The protein TCRdb lists belongs to a much larger clone and differs from this DNA's translation at residue 18, which points to a read error; the protein shown is made from the DNA. TRDV1 is the V gene, and the J gene was not called; no check of the table's D call, TRDD3, against the DNA was made. Germline assignment: CDR1 TSWWSYY and CDR2 QGS. The CDR3 spans 19 residues. In DNA, the CDR3 is TGTGCTCTTGGGGAACTGGGTTCTTGGGGGATACGAGACGGCGATAAACTCACCTTT. Its protein product is CALGELGSWGIRDGDKLTF.

This clone was counted ten times or more. The chain recombines TRDV1 with TRDJ1; maybe TRDD2 (5 bases). The CDR3 is 19 residues long. Germline assignment: CDR1 TSWWSYY and CDR2 QGS. V dropped 0 bases and J dropped 0 bases, with 20 bases sitting between them. In DNA form, the CDR3 reads TGTGCTCTTGGGGAACTCCCCCGGTTCCTTTTCTACGACACCGATAAACTCATCTTT. Translating it yields CALGELPRFLFYDTDKLIF.

This clone occurred many times. A read error likely explains this, since a far larger clone differs by one base. In the same sample, other DNA sequences code for this CDR3. This chain joins TRDV1 and TRDJ1, with D maybe TRDD3 (5 bases). CDR3 length: 17 amino acids. The germline gives CDR1 TSWWSYY, CDR2 QGS. The CDR3 nucleotides are TGTGCTCTCGGGGAACTTGAAAGAGCCGGGGAATCACGAAAACTCATCTTT. Translating it yields CALGELERAGESRKLIF.

This clone is categorized as medium-sized (0.01 to 0.1%). Other DNA sequences in this specimen translate into the identical CDR3. CDR3 protein: CALGEIRQGYTDKLIF. CDR3 nucleotide sequence: TGTGCTCTTGGGGAAATCCGTCAGGGGTACACCGATAAACTCATCTTT. The genes are TRDV1 and TRDJ1; no reliable D call. V lost 2 bases to trimming and J lost 0 bases, with 13 bases between them. Germline loops: CDR1 TSWWSYY, CDR2 QGS. This CDR3 is 16 amino acids long.

This clone was observed a few times. This DNA's translation and the protein TCRdb lists, from a much larger clone, do not match at residue 7, likely due to a read error; the protein shown is translated from the DNA. The gene calls are TRDV1 and TRDJ1; weak D call: TRDD2 (5 bases). V was pared by 6 bases and J by 0 bases, with 32 bases between. Germline CDR1 and CDR2: TSWWSYY and QGS. The CDR3 is 21 residues long. The CDR3 reads CALGPRKSRVDPTSYTDKLIF. CDR3 nucleotides: TGTGCTCTTGGTCCTAGGAAGTCCCGGGTCGACCCGACCTCGTACACCGATAAACTCATCTTT.